These 8 T cell receptor beta chains originate from one sample sequenced in a study of hypomethylating agent response in myelodysplastic syndrome. Data came from immunoSEQ multiplex PCR; TCRdb stores just in-frame clones and leaves some out. The sample lists around 4,500 clones; roughly 80% were seen once. Sequenced material: bone marrow, taken before or after starting hypomethylating agent treatment for myelodysplastic syndrome (not recorded which). Receptor source: a human donor with myelodysplastic syndrome.

The genes are TRBV6-6 and TRBJ1-5; 7 positions agree with TRBD1. The CDR3 has 16 amino acids. Germline CDR1 MNHNY, CDR2 SVGAGI (reference sequence). V shed 6 bases, J shed 1 base, and the junction held 9 bases outside the gene matches. CDR3 in DNA: TGTGCCAGCAGGGATGGGACAGCTAGAAGCAATCAGCCCCAGCATTTT. This codes for CASRDGTARSNQPQHF.

The chain joins TRBV28 to TRBJ2-7; D unresolved. The CDR3 sequence is 11 residues long. Germline CDR1 reads MDHEN; CDR2 reads SYDVKM. The V and J ends lost 2 bases and 3 bases respectively, with 2 bases between them. The CDR3 region is CASSLLYEQYF. The CDR3 region has the DNA TGTGCCAGCAGTTTACTCTACGAGCAGTACTTC.

The V and J genes are TRBV25-1 and TRBJ1-2; tentatively, D is TRBD1 (5 bases). Deletions cut 2 bases from V and 5 bases from J, with 24 bases between. Germline CDR1 reads MGHDK; CDR2 reads SYGVNS. CDR3 length equals 18 residues. The CDR3 sequence: CASSESEGAWMGEYGYTF. DNA of the CDR3: TGTGCCAGCAGTGAAAGCGAAGGGGCTTGGATGGGGGAATATGGCTACACCTTC.

The V gene is TRBV11-2, the J gene TRBJ1-2, with D possibly being TRBD1 (5 bases). The CDR3 covers 17 residues. Looked up from germline, CDR1 is SGHAT and CDR2 is FQNNGV. V lost 5 bases and J 0 bases, leaving 19 bases between the germline ends. CDR3 residues: CASSLVGDQGTNYGYTF. CDR3 DNA: TGTGCCAGCAGCCTAGTAGGGGATCAGGGAACTAACTATGGCTACACCTTC. Complete variable domain (other parts from reference TRBV11-2 and TRBJ1-2): EAGVAQSPRYKIIEKRQSVAFWCNPISGHATLYWYQQILGQGPKLLIQFQNNGVVDDSQLPKDRFSAERLKGVDSTLKIQPAKLEDSAVYLCASSLVGDQGTNYGYTFGSGTRLTVV.

The rearrangement joins TRBV4-1 to TRBJ2-1; 13 bases map to TRBD2. In germline, CDR1 is MGHRA, CDR2 YSYEKL. J was trimmed by 7 bases and V by 4 bases; bases with no gene match: 16. This CDR3 contains 19 residues. CDR3 amino acids: CASSPLSPRLAGGSNEQFF. The DNA for the CDR3 is TGCGCCAGCAGCCCTCTTAGCCCCCGACTAGCGGGAGGTAGTAATGAGCAGTTCTTC.

The rearrangement uses TRBV14 and TRBJ2-7; the D gene is possibly TRBD2 (5 bases). Trimming shortened V by 6 bases and J by 1 base, and 19 bases separated the two germline ends. CDR1 and CDR2 (germline): SGHDN, FVKESK. The CDR3 length is 16 residues. The CDR3 bases are TGTGCCAGCAGTCCAAGGGAGCAGATGGGGTCCTACGAGCAGTACTTC. It is translated as CASSPREQMGSYEQYF.

The CDR3 spells CASSLEGSVMTNYGYTF. The CDR3 DNA follows: TGTGCCAGCAGCTTAGAGGGCTCCGTAATGACTAACTATGGCTACACCTTC. V gene TRBV7-2 combines with J gene TRBJ1-2; D gene unclear. V lost 1 base to trimming and J lost 0 bases, with 15 bases between them. Germline CDR1 SGHTA, CDR2 FQGNSA. This CDR3 has 17 residues.

The genes are TRBV15 and TRBJ2-1; D not resolved. Germline values: CDR1 LNHNV, CDR2 YYDKDF (reference sequence). The CDR3 consists of 17 residues. The V end lost 3 bases, the J end lost 4 bases, and 19 bases lay between the germline ends. The CDR3 protein is CATSSLAFRGLYNEQFF. The CDR3 bases are TGTGCCACCAGCAGCCTCGCGTTCAGAGGCCTATACAATGAGCAGTTCTTC.